This T cell receptor beta chain was sequenced for a study of cytomegalovirus exposure and HLA in healthy donors. Study outcomes and limitations: Immune exposure data for these donors was limited to CMV serostatus.

On this clone itself: What it binds is unknown.

The primer mix had 60 Vbeta and 13 Jbeta primers. Repertoires were generated with immunoSEQ multiplex PCR, while TCRdb's copy carries only in-frame clones and drops some. The data show around 97,000 clones, with around 79% seen just once and approximately 3.7% held by the top ten. Germline values: CDR1 SGHRS, CDR2 YFSETQ. CDR3 size: 14 residues. The source is a man in his fifties in good health and CMV-seropositive. Input material: PBMCs. The chain has TRBV5-1 and TRBJ2-7; the D gene is possibly TRBD2 (5 bases). Gene TRBJ2-5 matches the end of the DNA better, so the J call may be wrong. CDR3: CASSLAQRQETQYF. In DNA form, the CDR3 reads TGCGCCAGCAGCTTGGCACAGCGGCAAGAGACCCAGTACTTC.